This is a list of T cell receptor beta chains from one sample in a study of T cell repertoires in cytomegalovirus infection. Their specific antigens are unknown. TCRdb independently ran MiXCR on the reads; one entry per CDR3 protein. The table includes some 590,000 distinct CDR3 sequences, over 35% detected once. Sequencing was performed on cultured PBMCs, taken from culture after CMV antigen stimulation. The source is a human donor in good health (CMV status not recorded). Some clones in this sample may be carry-over from other donors' samples. The CDR3 runs from the conserved cysteine through the conserved F or W. Each record gives: J gene, D gene, V gene, CDR3 length, clone size, CDR3 protein, CDR3 DNA. A D gene is named only where the DNA matches it firmly. For some rows the clone size is stated as once, few or many, or as a class when expanded; others skip it.

J: TRBJ1-4; D: .; V: TRBV7-8; length: 16; size: .; CDR3: CASSLYSDRQNEKLFF; DNA: TGTGCCAGCAGCTTATACTCAGACAGGCAAAATGAAAAACTGTTTTTT
J: TRBJ2-1; D: TRBD2; V: TRBV6-1; length: 14; size: .; CDR3: CASSGRGYYNEQFF; DNA: TGTGCCAGCAGTGGGCGGGGGTATTACAATGAGCAGTTCTTC
J: TRBJ2-1; D: .; V: TRBV11-2; length: 15; size: few; CDR3: CASSLYEGSYNEQFF; DNA: TGTGCCAGCAGCTTGTACGAAGGATCCTACAATGAGCAGTTCTTC
J: TRBJ2-3; D: TRBD2; V: TRBV9; length: 15; size: .; CDR3: CASSVVGRATDTQYF; DNA: TGTGCCAGCAGCGTAGTTGGGAGGGCCACAGATACGCAGTATTTT
J: TRBJ2-3; D: .; V: TRBV20-1; length: 11; size: .; CDR3: CSATVTDTQYF; DNA: TGCAGTGCGACAGTCACAGATACGCAGTATTTT
J: TRBJ2-7; D: .; V: TRBV20-1; length: 11; size: .; CDR3: CSGQFSYEQYF; DNA: TGCAGTGGGCAGTTCTCCTACGAGCAGTACTTC
J: TRBJ1-4; D: .; V: TRBV20-1; length: 13; size: .; CDR3: CSASSGINEKLFF; DNA: TGCAGTGCTAGTTCCGGAATAAATGAAAAACTGTTTTTT
J: TRBJ1-2; D: TRBD1; V: TRBV12-5; length: 16; size: once; CDR3: CASGLVPGTGRNGYTF; DNA: TGTGCTAGTGGTTTGGTTCCAGGGACAGGGAGGAATGGCTACACCTTC
J: TRBJ1-1; D: .; V: TRBV10-3; length: 13; size: .; CDR3: CAISGGGNTEAFF; DNA: TGTGCCATCAGTGGGGGCGGGAACACTGAAGCTTTCTTT
J: TRBJ2-1; D: TRBD1; V: TRBV6-1; length: 16; size: few; CDR3: CASTRDRTSSYNEQFF; DNA: TGTGCCAGCACCCGGGACAGAACTAGCTCCTACAATGAGCAGTTCTTC
J: TRBJ1-2; D: .; V: TRBV19; length: 14; size: .; CDR3: CASAEDRTNYGYTF; DNA: TGTGCCAGCGCAGAAGACAGAACTAACTATGGCTACACCTTC
J: TRBJ2-7; D: .; V: TRBV4-1; length: 15; size: few; CDR3: CASSSGTTLTSEQYF; DNA: TGCGCCAGCAGCTCAGGGACCACTCTTACCTCCGAGCAGTACTTC
J: TRBJ2-3; D: TRBD1; V: TRBV10-3; length: 14; size: few; CDR3: CATTGQASTDTQYF; DNA: TGTGCCACCACAGGACAGGCGAGCACAGATACGCAGTATTTT
J: TRBJ1-5; D: .; V: TRBV7-9; length: 15; size: .; CDR3: CASSLAGNHNQPQHF; DNA: TGTGCCAGCAGCTTAGCTGGGAACCACAATCAGCCCCAGCATTTT
J: TRBJ2-3; D: .; V: TRBV7-2; length: 14; size: many; CDR3: CASSLSTYTDTQYF; DNA: TGTGCCAGCAGCTTGTCCACCTACACAGATACGCAGTATTTT